What follows are 10 T cell receptor beta chains derived from one specimen sequenced in a study of cytomegalovirus exposure and HLA in healthy donors. Both 60 Vbeta primers and 13 Jbeta primers went into the PCR. Profiled with immunoSEQ multiplex PCR; TCRdb holds only in-frame clones, not every one. Of around 100,000 clones in the sample, 50% to 65% are singletons; the top ten hold less than 4.5%. Sequencing was done on a sample of PBMCs. The receptor set was obtained from a man aged 30 to 45 in good health and CMV-seropositive.

V and J are TRBV6-5 and TRBJ1-4; no reliable D call. The ends were cut back, 7 bases at V and 8 bases at J, with 14 bases in the middle. The CDR3 runs to 13 residues. CDR1 and CDR2 (germline): MNHEY, SVGAGI. The CDR3 protein is CASTGMGREKLFF. The DNA for the CDR3 is TGTGCCAGCACGGGGATGGGTAGAGAAAAACTGTTTTTT.

This sequence joins TRBV27 and TRBJ2-7, with 8 nucleotides matching TRBD2. Germline loops: CDR1 MNHEY, CDR2 SMNVEV (reference sequence). The CDR3 has 14 amino acids. Losses at the gene ends were 6 bases for V and 4 bases for J; bases not matched to a gene: 8. The CDR3 DNA reads TGTGCCAGCAGCCCCCGGCCGGGGGGGTACGAGCAGTACTTC. Protein product: CASSPRPGGYEQYF.

The chain combines TRBV14 with TRBJ1-1; D perhaps matches TRBD1 (6 bases). V was pared by 4 bases and J by 4 bases, with 13 bases between. CDR3 length equals 14 residues. CDR1 SGHDN and CDR2 FVKESK come from the germline V gene. CDR3 loop: CASSRLQGGTEAFF. CDR3 bases: TGTGCCAGCAGCCGTCTACAGGGTGGCACTGAAGCTTTCTTT. Together with reference TRBV14 and TRBJ1-1, the CDR3 gives the full variable domain: EAGVTQFPSHSVIEKGQTVTLRCDPISGHDNLYWYRRVMGKEIKFLLHFVKESKQDESGMPNNRFLAERTGGTYSTLKVQPAELEDSGVYFCASSRLQGGTEAFFGQGTRLTVV.

This chain connects TRBV5-6 to TRBJ1-1; TRBD1 agrees at 7 bases. V was pared by 2 bases and J by 1 base, with 14 bases of the junction left unmatched. CDR1 is SGHDT, CDR2 YYEEEE, per germline. The CDR3 is made up of 18 amino acids. The CDR3 protein is CASSFRGFMDRSNTEAFF. CDR3 DNA sequence: TGTGCCAGCAGCTTTAGGGGGTTCATGGACAGGTCGAACACTGAAGCTTTCTTT. Based on the CDR3 plus reference TRBV5-6 and TRBJ1-1, the full variable domain is DAGVTQSPTHLIKTRGQQVTLRCSPKSGHDTVSWYQQALGQGPQFIFQYYEEEERQRGNFPDRFSGHQFPNYSSELNVNALLLGDSALYLCASSFRGFMDRSNTEAFFGQGTRLTVV.

This clone has a handful of counts. DNA for the CDR3: TGTGCCAGCAGTGCCTGGACAGGCGAAGAGACCCAGTACTTC. It translates to CASSAWTGEETQYF. The gene calls are TRBV25-1 and TRBJ2-5, with 7 bases fitting TRBD1. The CDR3 totals 14 residues. Germline V gene sequence: CDR1 MGHDK, CDR2 SYGVNS. V was clipped by 4 bases and J by 3 bases; unmatched bases: 5. Together with reference TRBV25-1 and TRBJ2-5, the CDR3 gives the full variable domain: EADIYQTPRYLVIGTGKKITLECSQTMGHDKMYWYQQDPGMELHLIHYSYGVNSTEKGDLSSESTVSRIRTEHFPLTLESARPSHTSQYLCASSAWTGEETQYFGPGTRLLVL.

The chain couples TRBV10-3 to TRBJ2-3, with 10 bases fitting TRBD2. Losses at the gene ends were 4 bases for V and 4 bases for J; bases not matched to a gene: 5. Germline loops: CDR1 ENHRY, CDR2 SYGVKD. This CDR3 is 15 amino acids long. CDR3 sequence (DNA): TGTGCCATCAGTGGCAGCGGGGGGGCCTCAGATACGCAGTATTTT. It translates to CAISGSGGASDTQYF.

The chain combines TRBV13 with TRBJ2-7; 8 positions match TRBD1. The J segment lost 0 bases and the V segment lost 0 bases, leaving 7 bases of the junction unmatched. Per germline, CDR1 PRHDT and CDR2 FYEKMQ (reference sequence). The length of the CDR3 is 17 residues. As DNA, the CDR3 is TGTGCCAGCAGCTTAGGCCTACAGGGGGAGAGCTCCTACGAGCAGTACTTC. Protein product: CASSLGLQGESSYEQYF.

The V call is TRBV4-1, the J call TRBJ1-1; TRBD1 is a possible D gene (6 bases). The CDR3 is 15 amino acids. Germline CDR1 reads MGHRA; CDR2 reads YSYEKL. Trimming left V 7 bases short and J 0 bases short, with 15 bases between. CDR3 region: CASTIYRELNTEAFF. As DNA, the CDR3 is TGCGCCAGCACGATTTACAGGGAACTGAACACTGAAGCTTTCTTT.

This chain uses TRBV4-1 with TRBJ1-2; 7 bases line up with TRBD1. There are 16 residues in the CDR3. Germline V lookup: CDR1 MGHRA, CDR2 YSYEKL. The J segment lost 5 bases and the V segment lost 1 base, leaving 10 bases of the junction unmatched. CDR3 sequence reads: CASSQGVGARGYGYTF. In DNA form, the CDR3 reads TGCGCCAGCAGCCAAGGTGTGGGGGCCAGGGGGTATGGCTACACCTTC.

The V call is TRBV30, the J call TRBJ1-6; TRBD1 aligns across 7 bases. This CDR3 is built from 16 residues. CDR1 is GTSNPN, CDR2 SVGIG, per germline (reference sequence). Trimming at V came to 0 bases and at J to 3 bases, leaving 5 bases not matched to a gene. Here the CDR3 DNA reads TGTGCCTGGAGTGTCGTCCGGGACAGCTATAATTCACCCCTCCACTTT. Its protein product is CAWSVVRDSYNSPLHF.